This TCR beta chain was captured by sequencing in a study of blood T cells in healthy people across ages. Trimming removed 3 bases from V and 9 bases from J, with 12 bases in between. The CDR3 sequence is 13 residues long. Germline CDR1 is MNHNS and CDR2 is SASEGT. Each of the donors had roughly 10 milliliters of peripheral blood drawn into EDTA-treated Vacutainer tubes. This clonotype has ten or more counts. Then a second PCR, running roughly 7 to 12 cycles, was carried out with a sample-barcoded 5' primer and a J-beta primer mix. Using its own MiXCR run on the 5' RACE reads, TCRdb lists one record per CDR3 protein. This repertoire shows roughly 860,000 distinct CDR3 sequences, under 80% found once; its top ten account for about a quarter.

The sample comprised blood. This rearrangement joins TRBV6-1 to TRBJ2-1; D tentatively reads TRBD1 or TRBD2 (5 bases each). This receptor was obtained from a man under 40 in good health. CDR3 residues: CASSDRERGEQFF. CDR3 DNA: TGTGCCAGCAGTGACAGGGAACGGGGTGAGCAGTTCTTC.